Listed below are T cell receptor beta chains from one sample, sequenced in a study of OX40 agonist ivuxolimab in advanced cancers. This table comes from immunoSEQ multiplex PCR, and its TCRdb copy is limited to in-frame clones, with some not included. The sample records 60,000 or so clones, roughly 85% being singletons. The material was CD4+ or CD8+ T cells sorted from blood, obtained in a trial of the OX40 agonist ivuxolimab. The receptors were gathered from an adult with an advanced solid tumor such as melanoma, head and neck, liver or kidney cancer. CDR3s include the opening cysteine and the closing phenylalanine or tryptophan. The order of the fields is J gene, clone size, V gene, D gene, CDR3 DNA, CDR3 protein. A D gene is named only where the DNA matches it firmly. The listing skips clone size in some rows; elsewhere it reads once, few, many or a size class.

TRBJ2-7	NA	TRBV28	TRBD2	TGTGCCAGCAGCCGGGGGGGACGACCGCCCTACGAGCAGTACTTC	CASSRGGRPPYEQYF
TRBJ1-2	NA	TRBV5-4	NA	TGTGCCAGCAGCTTTCAGGGGAGAGCCTATGGCTACACCTTC	CASSFQGRAYGYTF
TRBJ2-3	NA	TRBV2	NA	TGTGCCAGCAAGGCCGCGGGGAGGCTCACAGATACGCAGTATTTT	CASKAAGRLTDTQYF
TRBJ1-5	NA	TRBV6-4	TRBD1	TGTGCCAGCAGGGCCGGGACAGGGGGCGCACCCAATCAGCCCCAGCATTTT	CASRAGTGGAPNQPQHF
TRBJ2-3	once	TRBV27	NA	TGTGCCAGCAGTTCCACGTACGTGGGCACAGATACGCAGTATTTT	CASSSTYVGTDTQYF
TRBJ2-1	NA	TRBV9	NA	TGTGCCAGCAGCGTAGTCTGGCCAGGTGAGCAGTTCTTC	CASSVVWPGEQFF
TRBJ1-1	once	TRBV7-9	TRBD1	TGTGCCGGAAGAAAGACAGGGCTTGATACTGAAGCTTTCTTT	CAGRKTGLDTEAFF
TRBJ2-1	NA	TRBV5-6	NA	TGTGCCAGCAGCTTGTTAACCGGGGGAGGAACCCAGGGTGAGCAGTTCTTC	CASSLLTGGGTQGEQFF
TRBJ1-5	NA	TRBV14	TRBD1	TGTGCCAGCAGCCATAGACAGGGCGCGGTAACTTATTGCAATCAGCCCCAGCATTTT	CASSHRQGAVTYCNQPQHF
TRBJ2-7	NA	TRBV5-1	NA	TGCGCCAGCAGCTTCTCAGGATACGAGCAGTACTTC	CASSFSGYEQYF
TRBJ1-2	NA	TRBV6-1	NA	TGTGCCAGCAGTGTCTCCTTAATTTCTAACTATGGCTACACCTTC	CASSVSLISNYGYTF
TRBJ1-1	NA	TRBV7-9	NA	TGTGCCAGCAGCGGGAACACTGAAGCTTTCTTT	CASSGNTEAFF
TRBJ1-3	NA	TRBV5-1	NA	TGCGCCAGCAGCTTTGCCCCCCAGAGGGGAAACACCATATATTTT	CASSFAPQRGNTIYF
TRBJ2-1	NA	TRBV6-6	TRBD1	TGTGCCAGCAGTTACGTCGCAGGGGGTAATGAGCAGTTCTTC	CASSYVAGGNEQFF
TRBJ1-1	NA	TRBV5-4	NA	TGTGCCAGCAGCTTGGAAGGGGCCAGGAACACTGAAGCTTTCTTT	CASSLEGARNTEAFF
TRBJ2-7	NA	TRBV11-2	TRBD1	TGTGCCAGCAGCCCCGGGACAGCCTACGAGCAGTACTTC	CASSPGTAYEQYF
TRBJ2-4	NA	TRBV5-4	TRBD1	TGTGCCAGCAGCTGGACGGGACAGGGGAATTTTGTCAAAAACATTCAGTACTTC	CASSWTGQGNFVKNIQYF
TRBJ2-7	few	TRBV28	NA	TGTGCCAGCAGTTCCGGACAGTCCTACGAGCAGTACTTC	CASSSGQSYEQYF
TRBJ1-1	NA	TRBV30	NA	TGTGCCTGGAAAAACAGCCCGAACACTGAAGCTTTCTTT	CAWKNSPNTEAFF
TRBJ2-7	NA	TRBV7-8	TRBD2	TGTGCCAGCAGCCCAGCATTCCTGGGAGGGACCTACGAGCAGTACTTC	CASSPAFLGGTYEQYF
TRBJ2-3	NA	TRBV5-6	TRBD2	TGTGCCAGCAGCTTGGGGGCTAGCGGGTCAGATACGCAGTATTTT	CASSLGASGSDTQYF
TRBJ1-5	NA	TRBV4-1	NA	TGCGCCAGCAGCCAGGAGGGCTATAGCAATCAGCCCCAGCATTTT	CASSQEGYSNQPQHF
TRBJ2-3	once	TRBV19	NA	TGTGCCAGTAGTATAGATCTAGGCTCCAGGGCCACAGATACGCAGTATTTT	CASSIDLGSRATDTQYF
TRBJ2-2	once	TRBV19	NA	TGTGCCAGTAGTATTCACACCGGGGAGCTGTTTTTT	CASSIHTGELFF
TRBJ2-7	NA	TRBV2	NA	TGTGCCAGCGACCAATCCTACGAGCAGTACTTC	CASDQSYEQYF
TRBJ1-1	NA	TRBV7-3	NA	TGTGCCAGCAGCTTGAGGGAAGACACTGAAGCTTTCTTT	CASSLREDTEAFF
TRBJ2-3	NA	TRBV11-2	NA	TGTGCCAGCAGATCTGCAGATACGCAGTATTTT	CASRSADTQYF
TRBJ1-2	NA	TRBV18	NA	TGTGCCAGCTCACCACCAATGGGTCCGGGCTATGGCTACACCTTC	CASSPPMGPGYGYTF
TRBJ2-5	NA	TRBV30	TRBD2	TGTGCCTGGAGTGCACTAGCGGGAGGCGTGGAGACCCAGTACTTC	CAWSALAGGVETQYF
TRBJ2-1	NA	TRBV30	TRBD2	TGTGCCCGGAGGAATAGCGGGGGGGATGAGCAGTTCTTC	CARRNSGGDEQFF
TRBJ1-1	few	TRBV7-3	NA	TGTGCCAGCAGCAACACTTACACTGAAGCTTTCTTT	CASSNTYTEAFF
TRBJ1-2	NA	TRBV6-6	NA	TGTGCCAGCAGTTACTTACAGGCAGCTAACTATGGCTACACCTTC	CASSYLQAANYGYTF
TRBJ2-7	NA	TRBV6-6	NA	TGTGCCAGCACCGCGTCGATGGGTTCCGCTTACGAGCAGTACTTC	CASTASMGSAYEQYF
TRBJ2-4	NA	TRBV7-2	NA	TGTGCCAGCAGCTTAGGAGGGTCGGGAAACATTCAGTACTTC	CASSLGGSGNIQYF
TRBJ1-2	NA	TRBV19	NA	TGTGCCAGTAGTATGTTGGGGAGGTATGGCTACACCTTC	CASSMLGRYGYTF
TRBJ1-1	NA	TRBV5-6	NA	TGTGCCAGCAGCTGGGGACGGAGTATGAACACTGAAGCTTTCTTT	CASSWGRSMNTEAFF
TRBJ1-1	NA	TRBV6-5	NA	TGTGCCAGCAGTGCACATCCGTATTCCAGCACTGAAGCTTTCTTT	CASSAHPYSSTEAFF
TRBJ2-6	NA	TRBV6-1	NA	TGTGCCAGCAGTGAACGGCAGGGGTCCTTCTCTGGGGCCAACGTCCTGACTTTC	CASSERQGSFSGANVLTF
TRBJ2-2	once	TRBV9	TRBD1	TGTGCCAGCAGCGTAGCAGGGGGCCGGAACACCGGGGAGCTGTTTTTT	CASSVAGGRNTGELFF
TRBJ2-5	NA	TRBV4-1	NA	TGCGCCAGCAGCCAAGCGGGGGGCGGAAAAGAGACCCAGTACTTC	CASSQAGGGKETQYF
TRBJ1-3	NA	TRBV11-1	TRBD1	TGTGCCAGCAGCTTAGCCGGGACAGCCTCTGGAAACACCATATATTTT	CASSLAGTASGNTIYF
TRBJ2-7	NA	TRBV7-8	NA	TGTGCCAGCAGCCCACCCCTCTCCCGCGAGCAGTACTTC	CASSPPLSREQYF
TRBJ1-5	NA	TRBV18	NA	TGTGCCAGCTCACCGCACAGGGATCAGCCCCAGCATTTT	CASSPHRDQPQHF
TRBJ2-7	NA	TRBV6-1	NA	TGTGCCAGCAGTGACAGTTCAGTCCTCTACGAGCAGTACTTC	CASSDSSVLYEQYF
TRBJ1-2	few	TRBV7-9	TRBD1	TGTGCCAGCAGCCGGGGGGACAGCTATGGCTACACCTTC	CASSRGDSYGYTF
TRBJ2-2	NA	TRBV2	TRBD2	TGTGCCAGCAGACCTAGCGGGAGCACCGGGGAGCTGTTTTTT	CASRPSGSTGELFF
TRBJ1-2	NA	TRBV7-2	TRBD1	TGTGCCAGCAGCTTAAGACAGGGACTTTCCTATGGCTACACCTTC	CASSLRQGLSYGYTF
TRBJ1-5	NA	TRBV6-5	NA	TGTGCCAGCAGTGAAAATCAGCCCCAGCATTTT	CASSENQPQHF
TRBJ2-7	NA	TRBV20-1	NA	TGTAGTGCCCGGACTCCGTGGGAGCAGTACTTC	CSARTPWEQYF
TRBJ2-2	NA	TRBV10-3	NA	TGTGCCATCAGTGAGAGGGGAACCGGGGAGCTGTTTTTT	CAISERGTGELFF
TRBJ1-4	NA	TRBV5-3	NA	TGTGCCAGAAGCTTTGATCCCAGGGGTGGAACTAATGAAAAACTGTTTTTT	CARSFDPRGGTNEKLFF
TRBJ1-4	once	TRBV6-4	TRBD1	TGTGCCAGCAGTGACCAGACAGGGGGGAATGAAAAACTGTTTTTT	CASSDQTGGNEKLFF
TRBJ2-6	NA	TRBV18	NA	TGTGCCAGCTCTGTGGCAGGCGGGTCTGGGGCCAACGTCCTGACTTTC	CASSVAGGSGANVLTF
TRBJ2-7	NA	TRBV27	NA	TGTGCCAGCAGCCGGACTGGGAGCTCCTACGAGCAGTACTTC	CASSRTGSSYEQYF
TRBJ2-1	NA	TRBV6-1	NA	TGTGCCACGTCCTCGGACGTCGGCTCCTACAATGAGCAGTTCTTC	CATSSDVGSYNEQFF
TRBJ1-1	NA	TRBV6-4	NA	TGTGCCAGCAGTTCCTCCTTGGGCACTGAAGCTTTCTTT	CASSSSLGTEAFF
TRBJ2-5	NA	TRBV5-4	NA	TGTGCCAGCAGCTTCAACCACGGGGGAGAGACCCAGTACTTC	CASSFNHGGETQYF